These 9 T cell receptor beta chains were sequenced from one sample in a study of cytomegalovirus exposure and HLA in healthy donors. Researchers ran the PCR with 60 Vbeta and 13 Jbeta primers. The data were produced by immunoSEQ multiplex PCR, yet TCRdb's version contains in-frame clones alone and is incomplete. The sample holds about 150,000 clones, 60% to 85% seen once. Sequencing was performed on PBMCs. These TCRs come from a woman aged 40 to 55 in good health and CMV-seronegative.

The rearrangement links TRBV7-9 to TRBJ1-3; no clear D gene. The length of the CDR3 is 14 residues. Trimming removed 4 bases at V and 8 bases at J, with 15 bases between. Germline assignment: CDR1 SEHNR and CDR2 FQNEAQ (reference sequence). The chain's CDR3 is CASSSPARSDTIYF. The CDR3 DNA reads TGTGCCAGCAGCTCCCCCGCTCGGTCGGACACCATATATTTT.

This clone was detected only once. Mismatch with germline at one junction end may stem from a read error. V is TRBV7-7 and J is TRBJ2-2; TRBD2 aligns across 8 bases. The germline V gene encodes CDR1 SSHAT and CDR2 FNYEAQ (reference sequence). The CDR3 totals 13 residues. The CDR3 DNA reads TGTGCTAGCAGTACAGCGGGAGCCGGGGAGCTGTTTTTT. Protein sequence: CASSTAGAGELFF.

The count of this clone is one. The chain employs TRBV4-2 and TRBJ2-5; 10 nucleotides match TRBD2. The CDR3 extends over 14 amino acids. CDR1 is LGHNA and CDR2 is YNFKEQ in the germline V gene. V dropped 0 bases and J dropped 14; count of bases not matched to a gene: 9. In DNA form, the CDR3 reads TGTGCCAGCAGCCAAGATACTAGCGGGATGCCTCTCTACTTC. Amino acids: CASSQDTSGMPLYF.

This clone came up once. The chain combines TRBV10-3 with TRBJ1-4; D unclear. Germline lookup yields CDR1 ENHRY and CDR2 SYGVKD. This CDR3 comprises 12 residues. The germline V and J ends were trimmed by 9 bases and 6 bases, with 11 bases remaining between them. CDR3 sequence reads: CAIAGGDEKLFF. For the CDR3, the DNA is TGTGCCATTGCCGGAGGCGATGAAAAACTGTTTTTT.

Here the CDR3 DNA reads TGTGCCAGCAGTGGCATGACTAGCGATGAGCAGTTCTTC. Translation: CASSGMTSDEQFF. The chain carries TRBV28 and TRBJ2-1; 8 nucleotides match TRBD2. V lost 5 bases, J lost 8 bases, and 5 bases stayed unmatched. CDR1 and CDR2 from the germline V gene are MDHEN and SYDVKM. CDR3 length equals 13 residues.

The V gene is TRBV6-5, the J gene TRBJ1-5; 8 bases match TRBD1. V was clipped by 5 bases and J by 2 bases; unmatched bases: 2. There are 14 residues in the CDR3. Germline lookup yields CDR1 MNHEY and CDR2 SVGAGI. The CDR3 DNA follows: TGTGCCAGCAGTACGGACAGGGGCAATCAGCCCCAGCATTTT. Protein product: CASSTDRGNQPQHF.

The chain uses TRBV11-2 and TRBJ1-4; TRBD1 aligns across 9 bases. CDR1 and CDR2 (germline): SGHAT, FQNNGV. The J segment lost 8 bases and the V segment lost 3 bases, leaving 13 bases of the junction unmatched. The CDR3 loop spans 17 amino acids. In DNA form, the CDR3 reads TGTGCCAGCAGCTTCTCGGCGACAGGGGGTTTTGAGGAAAAACTGTTTTTT. Its protein is CASSFSATGGFEEKLFF. The variable domain in full, completed from reference TRBV11-2 and TRBJ1-4, reads EAGVAQSPRYKIIEKRQSVAFWCNPISGHATLYWYQQILGQGPKLLIQFQNNGVVDDSQLPKDRFSAERLKGVDSTLKIQPAKLEDSAVYLCASSFSATGGFEEKLFFGSGTQLSVL.

This rearrangement joins TRBV6-5 to TRBJ2-3; 10 bases fit TRBD1. V was clipped by 6 bases and J by 4 bases; unmatched bases: 1. CDR3 length equals 13 residues. Germline V gene data show CDR1 as MNHEY and CDR2 as SVGAGI. CDR3 in DNA: TGTGCCAGCAGGGGGACAGGGGCAGATACGCAGTATTTT. Its protein is CASRGTGADTQYF.

This clone was picked up a small number of times. In nucleotides, the CDR3 is TGTGCCTGGACGATACGGGACAGCCTCTATGGCTACACCTTC. This gives the protein CAWTIRDSLYGYTF. This sequence joins TRBV30 and TRBJ1-2; 7 nucleotides match TRBD1. The CDR3 sequence is 14 residues long. Germline trimming cut 4 bases from V and 4 bases from J; bases unmatched to any gene: 9. Germline CDR1 is GTSNPN and CDR2 is SVGIG (reference sequence).